This T cell receptor (beta chain) comes out of a study of CD8+ T cells in alopecia areata. Whole-study findings and limits: Lesional scalp displayed greater clonality than normal scalp, most notably in alopecia totalis/universalis.

Researchers sorted CD4+ cells into CD25+CD127- cells for several patients. Researchers gathered lesional scalp punch biopsies and peripheral blood from patients with alopecia areata. CD4+ and CD8+ T cells were sorted from PBMCs stained for CD3, CD4 and CD8. Isolated RNA was reverse transcribed into cDNA used as the sequencing template. Libraries were prepared by immunoSEQ multiplex PCR; TCRdb keeps only in-frame clonotypes and omits some of them. The table lists around 35,000 clones, 45% to 55% of them singletons. Germline V gene sequence: CDR1 SGHAT, CDR2 FQNNGV. The length of the CDR3 is 15 residues. V was clipped by 5 bases and J by 0 bases, with 14 bases between them. About this clone itself: Antigen: not known.

The chain has TRBV11-2 and TRBJ2-7; D gene uncertain. The sequence came from a human donor with alopecia areata. Specimen: CD4+ Tregs sorted from blood. In DNA, the CDR3 is TGTGCCAGCAGCCCCATGGGGATCAGCTCCTACGAGCAGTACTTC. Translation: CASSPMGISSYEQYF.